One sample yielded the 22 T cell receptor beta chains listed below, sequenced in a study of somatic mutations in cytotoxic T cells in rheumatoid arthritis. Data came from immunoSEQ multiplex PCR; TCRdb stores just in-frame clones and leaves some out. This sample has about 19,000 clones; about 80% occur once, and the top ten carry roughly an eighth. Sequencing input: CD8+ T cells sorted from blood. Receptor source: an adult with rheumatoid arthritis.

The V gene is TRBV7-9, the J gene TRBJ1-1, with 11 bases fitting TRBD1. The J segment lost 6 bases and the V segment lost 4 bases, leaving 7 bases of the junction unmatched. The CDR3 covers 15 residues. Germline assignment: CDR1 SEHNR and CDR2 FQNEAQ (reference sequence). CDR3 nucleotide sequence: TGTGCCAGCAGCTGGACAGGGGGCTTGAGCGCTGAAGCTTTCTTT. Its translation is CASSWTGGLSAEAFF. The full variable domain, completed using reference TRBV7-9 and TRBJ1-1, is DTGVSQNPRHKITKRGQNVTFRCDPISEHNRLYWYRQTLGQGPEFLTYFQNEAQLEKSRLLSDRFSAERPKGSFSTLEIQRTEQGDSAMYLCASSWTGGLSAEAFFGQGTRLTVV.

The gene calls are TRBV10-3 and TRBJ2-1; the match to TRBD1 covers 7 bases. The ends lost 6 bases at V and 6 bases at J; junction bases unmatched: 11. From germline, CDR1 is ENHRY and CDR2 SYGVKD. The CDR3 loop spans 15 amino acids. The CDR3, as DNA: TGTGCCATCAGACCGGGACAGAACCTACCCAATGAGCAGTTCTTC. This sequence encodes CAIRPGQNLPNEQFF.

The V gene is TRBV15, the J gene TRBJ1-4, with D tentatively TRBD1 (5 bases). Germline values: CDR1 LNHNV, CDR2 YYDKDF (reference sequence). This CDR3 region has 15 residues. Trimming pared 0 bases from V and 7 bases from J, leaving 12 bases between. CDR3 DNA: TGTGCCACCAGCAGAGACAGGGCGATTGTTGAAAAACTGTTTTTT. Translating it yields CATSRDRAIVEKLFF.

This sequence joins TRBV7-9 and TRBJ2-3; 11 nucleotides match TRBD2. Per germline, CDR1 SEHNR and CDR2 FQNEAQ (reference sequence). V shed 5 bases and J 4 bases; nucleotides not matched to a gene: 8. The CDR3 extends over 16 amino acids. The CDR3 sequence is CASSARLAGFADTQYF. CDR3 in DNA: TGTGCCAGCAGCGCTAGACTAGCGGGGTTTGCAGATACGCAGTATTTT.

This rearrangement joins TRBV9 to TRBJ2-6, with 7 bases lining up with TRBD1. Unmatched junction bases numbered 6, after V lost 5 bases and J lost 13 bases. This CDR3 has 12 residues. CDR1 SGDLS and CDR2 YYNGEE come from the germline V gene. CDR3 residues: CASRGTAPVLTF. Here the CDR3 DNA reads TGTGCCAGCAGGGGGACAGCCCCTGTCCTGACTTTC.

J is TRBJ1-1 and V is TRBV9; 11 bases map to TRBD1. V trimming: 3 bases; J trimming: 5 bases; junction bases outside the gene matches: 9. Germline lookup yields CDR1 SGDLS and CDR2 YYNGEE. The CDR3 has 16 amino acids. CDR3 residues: CASSGPGTGGWTEAFF. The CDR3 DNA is TGTGCCAGCAGCGGTCCCGGGACAGGGGGTTGGACTGAAGCTTTCTTT.

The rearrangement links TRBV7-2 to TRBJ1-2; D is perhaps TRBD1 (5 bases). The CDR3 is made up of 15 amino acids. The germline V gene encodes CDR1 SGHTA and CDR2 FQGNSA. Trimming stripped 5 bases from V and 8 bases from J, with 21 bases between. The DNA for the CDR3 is TGTGCCAGCAGCCCCCGGGGGTGGGACCCAAACGGCTACACCTTC. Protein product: CASSPRGWDPNGYTF.

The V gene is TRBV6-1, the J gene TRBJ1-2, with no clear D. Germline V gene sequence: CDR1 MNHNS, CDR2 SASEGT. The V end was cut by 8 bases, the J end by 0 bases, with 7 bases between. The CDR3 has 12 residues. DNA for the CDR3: TGTGCCAGCGTGGCTCCTAACTATGGCTACACCTTC. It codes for CASVAPNYGYTF.

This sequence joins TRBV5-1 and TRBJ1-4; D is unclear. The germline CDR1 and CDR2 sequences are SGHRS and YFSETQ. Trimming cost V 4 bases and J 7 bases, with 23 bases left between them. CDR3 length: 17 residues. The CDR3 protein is CASSEGPGGSRPEKLFF. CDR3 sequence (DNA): TGCGCCAGCAGCGAAGGGCCGGGTGGTTCTCGGCCTGAAAAACTGTTTTTT.

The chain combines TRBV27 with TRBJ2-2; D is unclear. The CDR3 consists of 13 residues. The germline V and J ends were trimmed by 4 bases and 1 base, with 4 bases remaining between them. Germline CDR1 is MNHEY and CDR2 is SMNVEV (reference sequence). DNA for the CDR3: TGTGCCAGCAGTTGGGGGAACACCGGGGAGCTGTTTTTT. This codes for CASSWGNTGELFF.

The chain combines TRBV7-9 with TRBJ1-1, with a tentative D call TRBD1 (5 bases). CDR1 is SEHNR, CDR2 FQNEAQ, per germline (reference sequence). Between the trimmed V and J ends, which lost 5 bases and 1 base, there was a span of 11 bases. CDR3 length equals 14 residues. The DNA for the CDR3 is TGTGCCAGCAGCCAATGGGGGGGGAACACTGAAGCTTTCTTT. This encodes CASSQWGGNTEAFF.

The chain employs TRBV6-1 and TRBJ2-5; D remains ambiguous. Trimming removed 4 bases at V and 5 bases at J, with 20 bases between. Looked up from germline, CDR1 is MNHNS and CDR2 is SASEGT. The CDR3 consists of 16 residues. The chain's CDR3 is CASSARTVSGEETQYF. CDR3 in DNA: TGTGCCAGCAGTGCCCGTACCGTCTCGGGCGAGGAGACCCAGTACTTC.

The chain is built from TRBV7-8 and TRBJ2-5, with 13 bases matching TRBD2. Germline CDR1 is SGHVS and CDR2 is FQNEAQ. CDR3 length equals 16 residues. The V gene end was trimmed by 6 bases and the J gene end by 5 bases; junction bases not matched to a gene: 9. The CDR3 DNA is TGTGCCAGCAGTCCGATACTAGCGGGAGGGCCGGAGACCCAGTACTTC. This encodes CASSPILAGGPETQYF.

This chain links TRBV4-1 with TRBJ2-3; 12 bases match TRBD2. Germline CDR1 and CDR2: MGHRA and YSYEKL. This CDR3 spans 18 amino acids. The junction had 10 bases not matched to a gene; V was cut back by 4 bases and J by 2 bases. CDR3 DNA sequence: TGCGCCAGCAGCCTGGCCCCGACTAGCGGGGGTGACACAGATACGCAGTATTTT. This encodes CASSLAPTSGGDTDTQYF.

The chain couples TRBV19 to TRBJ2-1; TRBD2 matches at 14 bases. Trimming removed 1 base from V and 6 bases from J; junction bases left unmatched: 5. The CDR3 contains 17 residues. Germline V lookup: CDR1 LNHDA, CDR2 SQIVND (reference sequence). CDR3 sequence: CASSIGTSGGRGNEQFF. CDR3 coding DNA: TGTGCCAGTAGTATAGGGACTAGCGGGGGGCGGGGCAATGAGCAGTTCTTC. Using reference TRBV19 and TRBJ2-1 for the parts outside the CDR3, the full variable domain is DGGITQSPKYLFRKEGQNVTLSCEQNLNHDAMYWYRQDPGQGLRLIYYSQIVNDFQKGDIAEGYSVSREKKESFPLTVTSAQKNPTAFYLCASSIGTSGGRGNEQFFGPGTRLTVL.

The CDR3: CASSVGQNYGYTF. In nucleotides, the CDR3 is TGTGCCAGCAGCGTCGGTCAGAACTATGGCTACACCTTC. This sequence joins TRBV9 and TRBJ1-2; D call uncertain. The CDR3 runs to 13 residues. CDR1 SGDLS and CDR2 YYNGEE come from the germline V gene. Trimming removed 2 bases at V and 2 bases at J, with 7 bases between.

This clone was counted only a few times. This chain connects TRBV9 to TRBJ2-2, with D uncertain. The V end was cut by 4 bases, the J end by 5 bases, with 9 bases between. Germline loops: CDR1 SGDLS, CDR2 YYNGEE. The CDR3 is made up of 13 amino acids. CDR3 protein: CASSLGRTGELFF. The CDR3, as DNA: TGTGCCAGCAGCTTAGGGCGGACCGGGGAGCTGTTTTTT.

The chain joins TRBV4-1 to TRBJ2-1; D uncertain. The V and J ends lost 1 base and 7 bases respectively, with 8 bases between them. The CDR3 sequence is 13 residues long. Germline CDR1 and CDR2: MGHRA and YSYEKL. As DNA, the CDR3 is TGCGCCAGCAGCCAAGGGCCCCTAAATGAGCAGTTCTTC. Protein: CASSQGPLNEQFF.

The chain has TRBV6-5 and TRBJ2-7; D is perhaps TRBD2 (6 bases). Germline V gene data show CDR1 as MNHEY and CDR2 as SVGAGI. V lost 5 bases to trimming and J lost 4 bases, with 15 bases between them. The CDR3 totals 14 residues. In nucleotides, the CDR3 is TGTGCCAGCAGTGCGAAGACTAGGTGGTACGAGCAGTACTTC. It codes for CASSAKTRWYEQYF.

The CDR3 coding sequence is TGTGCCAGCAACCTGCTCGCCAGGGTCAATTCACCCCTCCACTTT. It codes for CASNLLARVNSPLHF. The V and J genes are TRBV16 and TRBJ1-6; a weak D match, TRBD1 (5 bases). Germline CDR1 KGHSY, CDR2 FQNENV. Between the trimmed V and J ends, which lost 7 bases and 7 bases, there was a span of 17 bases. The CDR3 length is 15 residues.

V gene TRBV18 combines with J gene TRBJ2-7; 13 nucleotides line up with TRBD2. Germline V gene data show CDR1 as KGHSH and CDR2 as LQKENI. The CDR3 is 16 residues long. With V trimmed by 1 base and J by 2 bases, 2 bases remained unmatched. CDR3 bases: TGTGCCAGCTCACCACGGGGACTAGCGGGGACCTACGAGCAGTACGTC. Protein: CASSPRGLAGTYEQYV.

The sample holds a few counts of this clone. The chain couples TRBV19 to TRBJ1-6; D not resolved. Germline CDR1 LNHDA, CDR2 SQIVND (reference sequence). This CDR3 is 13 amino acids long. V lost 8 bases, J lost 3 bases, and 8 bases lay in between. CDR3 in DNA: TGTGCCAGTTCACACGACTATAATTCACCCCTCCACTTT. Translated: CASSHDYNSPLHF.